This passage covers 15 T cell receptor beta chains from one sample sequenced in a study of human T cells and chemical hapten exposure. Described time point: pre-sensitization, week 0. This sample's treatment: therapeutic diphenylcyclopropenone sensitization with weekly scalp DPC. TCRdb reanalysed the RACE reads using MiXCR and keeps one entry per CDR3 protein. The data show over 300,000 distinct CDR3 sequences, with approximately 5.1% seen just once and around 2.6% held by the top ten. The material was whole blood, obtained in connection with sensitization to the hapten diphenylcyclopropenone (DPC). These TCRs come from a woman aged 50 to 60 with alopecia areata. Some clones in this sample may be carry-over from other donors' samples.

The gene calls are TRBV9 and TRBJ2-4; maybe TRBD1 (6 bases). Trimming cost V 5 bases and J 3 bases, with 12 bases left between them. Germline CDR1 reads SGDLS; CDR2 reads YYNGEE. This CDR3 contains 14 residues. CDR3 DNA: TGTGCCAGCAGTGCCAGGGGTGACAAAAACATTCAGTACTTC. It translates to CASSARGDKNIQYF.

This clonotype occurred many times. The chain carries TRBV10-3 and TRBJ2-1; 7 positions match TRBD1. The CDR3 loop spans 12 amino acids. With V trimmed by 10 bases and J by 3 bases, 3 bases remained unmatched. Germline V gives CDR1 ENHRY, CDR2 SYGVKD. CDR3 sequence (DNA): TGTGCCACCCGGGACAGCTACAATGAGCAGTTCTTC. Its protein product is CATRDSYNEQFF.

The CDR3 spells CASGMAGDSPLHF. DNA of the CDR3: TGTGCCAGCGGGATGGCAGGCGATTCACCCCTCCACTTT. The chain carries TRBV25-1 and TRBJ1-6; no clear D. CDR1 and CDR2 (germline): MGHDK, SYGVNS. This CDR3 is built from 13 residues. Trimming stripped 8 bases from V and 8 bases from J, with 13 bases between. Together with reference TRBV25-1 and TRBJ1-6, the CDR3 gives the full variable domain: EADIYQTPRYLVIGTGKKITLECSQTMGHDKMYWYQQDPGMELHLIHYSYGVNSTEKGDLSSESTVSRIRTEHFPLTLESARPSHTSQYLCASGMAGDSPLHFGNGTRLTVT.

This clonotype was observed many times. The rearrangement links TRBV28 to TRBJ1-1; D remains ambiguous. This CDR3 region has 14 residues. Germline V gives CDR1 MDHEN, CDR2 SYDVKM. V gave up 4 bases and J gave up 4 bases, with 13 bases separating them. The CDR3 nucleotides are TGTGCCAGCAGTTCGGCGGTTCAAGGCACTGAAGCTTTCTTT. Its translation: CASSSAVQGTEAFF.

This clonotype was seen ten or more times. The gene calls are TRBV7-2 and TRBJ2-7; TRBD2 aligns across 8 bases. After removal of 5 bases from V and 2 bases from J, the junction contained 11 bases not matched to a gene. In germline, CDR1 is SGHTA, CDR2 FQGNSA. The CDR3 totals 16 residues. The CDR3 region has the DNA TGTGCCAGCAGCCAAGAAGCGGGAGTGCCCCCCTACGAGCAGTACTTC. It is translated as CASSQEAGVPPYEQYF.

This clonotype was counted many times. The chain uses TRBV28 and TRBJ2-4; the match to TRBD1 covers 8 bases. From germline, CDR1 is MDHEN and CDR2 SYDVKM. Trimming removed 5 bases from V and 7 bases from J; junction bases left unmatched: 10. The CDR3 contains 15 residues. CDR3 sequence: CASSTADREVNIQYF. In nucleotides, the CDR3 is TGTGCCAGCAGTACGGCGGACAGGGAAGTCAACATTCAGTACTTC.

The CDR3 DNA follows: TGTGCCAGCCGCGGGGGGGCAGGGGCAAATCAGCCCCAGCATTTT. It translates to CASRGGAGANQPQHF. The chain has TRBV12-3 or TRBV12-4 and TRBJ1-5; possibly TRBD1 for D (6 bases). The CDR3 extends over 15 amino acids. The germline V and J ends were trimmed by 8 bases and 4 bases, with 18 bases remaining between them.

This clonotype was counted many times. The V call is TRBV12-3 or TRBV12-4, the J call TRBJ1-2; D is perhaps TRBD1 (6 bases). V was clipped by 6 bases and J by 5 bases, with 19 bases between them. This CDR3 region has 15 residues. The CDR3, as DNA: TGTGCCAGCAGCGAACAAGACAGGCCACTATATGGCTACACCTTC. Residues: CASSEQDRPLYGYTF.

Points on this clonotype: This could be a read error, since a much larger clone is one nucleotide away. The chain joins TRBV28 to TRBJ1-5; no clear D gene. The CDR3 consists of 13 residues. Germline V gene sequence: CDR1 MDHEN, CDR2 SYDVKM. The V and J ends lost 5 bases and 0 bases respectively, with 5 bases between them. For the CDR3, the DNA is TGTGCCAGCAGTGACGATAGCAATCAGCCCCAGCATTTT. As protein: CASSDDSNQPQHF.

This clonotype came up many times. The chain links TRBV20-1 to TRBJ2-1; TRBD2 matches at 11 bases. The CDR3 has 15 residues. Germline CDR1 is DFQATT and CDR2 is SNEGSKA (reference sequence). V trimming: 6 bases; J trimming: 5 bases; junction bases outside the gene matches: 9. The CDR3 bases are TGCAGTGCCTTAACCCTAGCGGGGGGACACAATGAGCAGTTCTTC. This encodes CSALTLAGGHNEQFF.

Comments on this clonotype: Just one base apart from a much larger clone, this may be a read error. The chain has TRBV7-6 and TRBJ2-1; 15 nucleotides align to TRBD2. The CDR3 runs 16 residues. From germline, CDR1 is SGHVS and CDR2 FNYEAQ. In DNA form, the CDR3 reads TGTGCCAGCAGCTTACTGGGACTAGCGGGGGGTAATGCGCAGTTCTTC. As protein: CASSLLGLAGGNAQFF.

The V and J genes are TRBV5-4 and TRBJ2-7, with TRBD2 matching 8 bases. The CDR3 contains 13 residues. V dropped 1 base and J dropped 5; count of bases not matched to a gene: 2. Germline values: CDR1 SGHNT, CDR2 YYREEE (reference sequence). This chain's CDR3 is CASSLTGGDEQYF. The CDR3 DNA reads as TGTGCCAGCAGCTTGACGGGAGGGGACGAGCAGTACTTC.

At least ten counts were recorded for this clonotype. The gene calls are TRBV5-1 and TRBJ2-5; D is possibly TRBD1 (6 bases). Germline CDR1 reads SGHRS; CDR2 reads YFSETQ. Deletions cut 3 bases from V and 2 bases from J, with 20 bases between. There are 17 residues in the CDR3. For the CDR3, the DNA is TGCGCCAGCAGCTCGTTACGGCTGTTGGGGGCTCAAGAGACCCAGTACTTC. Translated: CASSSLRLLGAQETQYF. Full variable domain (remainder filled in from reference TRBV5-1 and TRBJ2-5): KAGVTQTPRYLIKTRGQQVTLSCSPISGHRSVSWYQQTPGQGLQFLFEYFSETQRNKGNFPGRFSGRQFSNSRSEMNVSTLELGDSALYLCASSSLRLLGAQETQYFGPGTRLLVL.

This clonotype has ten or more counts. The chain carries TRBV2 and TRBJ1-5; D is possibly TRBD1 (5 bases). Germline CDR1 SNHLY, CDR2 FYNNEI. V was cut by 7 bases and J by 0 bases, with 7 bases left in between. The CDR3 has 13 amino acids. The CDR3 sequence: CASKGNSNQPQHF. CDR3 DNA: TGTGCCAGCAAGGGGAATAGCAATCAGCCCCAGCATTTT.

This clonotype was seen ten or more times. The J gene is TRBJ2-7, the V gene TRBV12-3 or TRBV12-4; 12 nucleotides agree with TRBD1. V was clipped by 4 bases and J by 6 bases; unmatched bases: 1. CDR3 length: 13 amino acids. The CDR3 spells CASSWDRGLEQYF. For the CDR3, the DNA is TGTGCCAGCAGTTGGGACAGGGGGCTCGAGCAGTACTTC.